The 14 T cell receptor beta chains reported below all come from one sample, sequenced in a study of PD-1 blockade in classical Hodgkin lymphoma. Time point defined: cycle 4 day 1 (C4D1), after five to seven weeks of nivolumab. Autologous stem cell transplantation was followed by relapse in every patient, and brentuximab vedotin exposure varied. Produced via immunoSEQ multiplex PCR; TCRdb's table is partial and in-frame only. The sample shows 50,000 to 65,000 clones, approximately 92% of them seen only once. This specimen consisted of peripheral blood mononuclear cells (PBMCs), obtained before the fourth cycle of nivolumab. The receptors derive from a human donor with classical Hodgkin lymphoma.

The chain couples TRBV5-1 to TRBJ2-3; D is undetermined. Per germline, CDR1 SGHRS and CDR2 YFSETQ. The CDR3 loop spans 16 amino acids. V was trimmed by 0 bases and J by 1 base, leaving 12 bases between them. This chain's CDR3 is CASSLEAPTGTDTQYF. CDR3 coding DNA: TGCGCCAGCAGCTTGGAGGCACCCACGGGCACAGATACGCAGTATTTT.

This chain joins TRBV5-4 and TRBJ2-7; D gene unclear. V was pared by 3 bases and J by 3 bases, with 10 bases between. The CDR3 has 13 residues. Per the germline V gene, CDR1 is SGHNT and CDR2 is YYREEE (reference sequence). The CDR3 here is CASSSPMGYEQYF. The CDR3 nucleotides are TGTGCCAGCAGCTCCCCAATGGGCTACGAGCAGTACTTC.

Concerning this clone: Other DNA sequences in this specimen translate into the identical CDR3. This chain connects TRBV5-1 to TRBJ2-7, with TRBD1 matching over 9 bases. CDR3 length: 14 residues. From germline, CDR1 is SGHRS and CDR2 YFSETQ. V trimming: 4 bases; J trimming: 3 bases; junction bases outside the gene matches: 5. The CDR3, as DNA: TGCGCCAGCAGCCCCGACAGGGGGAGCTACGAGCAGTACTTC. It specifies CASSPDRGSYEQYF.

The gene calls are TRBV18 and TRBJ1-5; possibly TRBD1 for D (6 bases). V lost 5 bases and J 4 bases, leaving 15 bases between the germline ends. Germline V CDR1 and CDR2: KGHSH, LQKENI. This CDR3 spans 15 amino acids. The CDR3 protein is CASSIQGPPNQPQHF. Written as DNA, the CDR3 is TGTGCCAGCTCAATACAGGGCCCCCCTAATCAGCCCCAGCATTTT.

V and J are TRBV5-4 and TRBJ2-5; D remains unclear. CDR3 length equals 16 residues. Trimming shortened V by 1 base and J by 3 bases, and 16 bases separated the two germline ends. Germline assignment: CDR1 SGHNT and CDR2 YYREEE (reference sequence). The CDR3 nucleotides read TGTGCCAGCAGCTTGTTAGCCCAAAGCGTAAAAGAGACCCAGTACTTC. Translated, it gives CASSLLAQSVKETQYF.

This sequence joins TRBV28 and TRBJ2-2; D call uncertain. In germline, CDR1 is MDHEN, CDR2 SYDVKM. Trimming took 3 bases from V and 4 from J, leaving 18 bases between them. This CDR3 spans 17 amino acids. The CDR3 nucleotides are TGTGCCAGCAGTTTGTCGGGCGGAGAGCCGCCCACCGGGGAGCTGTTTTTT. The encoded protein is CASSLSGGEPPTGELFF.

This chain joins TRBV28 and TRBJ2-7, with 7 bases that match TRBD1. Trimming took 7 bases from V and 4 from J; bases not matched to a gene: 7. The germline CDR1 and CDR2 sequences are MDHEN and SYDVKM. The CDR3 is 13 amino acids. The CDR3 sequence is CASIPRQGYEQYF. The CDR3 DNA sequence: TGTGCCAGCATCCCCAGACAGGGTTACGAGCAGTACTTC.

This chain links TRBV19 with TRBJ2-1; perhaps TRBD2 as D (6 bases). V was shortened by 6 bases and J by 0 bases, with 15 bases between the two germline ends. The CDR3 is made up of 16 amino acids. Germline-derived CDR1 and CDR2 are LNHDA and SQIVND (reference sequence). DNA of the CDR3: TGTGCCAGTAGCTCCCCGCCCGGGAGCTCCTACAATGAGCAGTTCTTC. Residues: CASSSPPGSSYNEQFF.

The V and J genes are TRBV6-5 and TRBJ1-5; a weak D match, TRBD1 (6 bases). This CDR3 is built from 15 residues. The V gene's germline CDR1 is MNHEY and CDR2 SVGAGI. V was cut by 7 bases and J by 6 bases, with 19 bases left in between. CDR3 residues: CASKPTGSFGQPQHF. CDR3 DNA sequence: TGTGCCAGCAAGCCCACAGGGAGTTTTGGTCAGCCCCAGCATTTT.

The rearrangement links TRBV7-9 to TRBJ2-5, with D perhaps matching TRBD1 (6 bases). V was clipped by 5 bases and J by 4 bases, with 14 bases between them. Germline assignment: CDR1 SEHNR and CDR2 FQNEAQ (reference sequence). This CDR3 is built from 14 residues. CDR3 in amino acids: CASSTLQGGETQYF. The CDR3 DNA follows: TGTGCCAGCAGCACCCTACAGGGTGGAGAGACCCAGTACTTC.

V and J are TRBV19 and TRBJ2-3; 11 positions match TRBD2. The germline CDR1 and CDR2 sequences are LNHDA and SQIVND (reference sequence). This CDR3 has 14 amino acids. J lost 5 bases, V lost 7 bases, and 5 bases had no gene match. CDR3 DNA sequence: TGTGCCAGTAACATAGCGGGAGGGGGAGATACGCAGTATTTT. It yields the protein CASNIAGGGDTQYF. Full variable domain (remainder filled in from reference TRBV19 and TRBJ2-3): DGGITQSPKYLFRKEGQNVTLSCEQNLNHDAMYWYRQDPGQGLRLIYYSQIVNDFQKGDIAEGYSVSREKKESFPLTVTSAQKNPTAFYLCASNIAGGGDTQYFGPGTRLTVL.

This clone came up once. The V call is TRBV27, the J call TRBJ2-1; 11 bases map to TRBD2. This CDR3 spans 17 amino acids. With V trimmed by 8 bases and J by 1 base, 10 bases remained unmatched. Germline loops: CDR1 MNHEY, CDR2 SMNVEV (reference sequence). The CDR3 sequence: CASGVPTSGSSYNEQFF. CDR3 coding DNA: TGTGCCAGCGGAGTACCAACTAGCGGGAGTTCCTACAATGAGCAGTTCTTC.

The chain has TRBV19 and TRBJ1-6; D may be TRBD1 (5 bases). V was clipped by 8 bases and J by 8 bases, with 16 bases between them. Per germline, CDR1 LNHDA and CDR2 SQIVND (reference sequence). This CDR3 has 14 amino acids. CDR3 bases: TGTGCCAGTGTAAGGGGAATAGGTTATTCACCCCTCCACTTT. Protein: CASVRGIGYSPLHF.

V is TRBV5-1 and J is TRBJ2-5, with unresolved D. CDR1 is SGHRS and CDR2 is YFSETQ in the germline V gene. The V gene lost 2 bases and the J gene lost 5 bases, with 4 bases spanning the gap. This CDR3 has 11 residues. The CDR3 protein is CASSLSETQYF. CDR3 sequence (DNA): TGCGCCAGCAGCTTATCCGAGACCCAGTACTTC.